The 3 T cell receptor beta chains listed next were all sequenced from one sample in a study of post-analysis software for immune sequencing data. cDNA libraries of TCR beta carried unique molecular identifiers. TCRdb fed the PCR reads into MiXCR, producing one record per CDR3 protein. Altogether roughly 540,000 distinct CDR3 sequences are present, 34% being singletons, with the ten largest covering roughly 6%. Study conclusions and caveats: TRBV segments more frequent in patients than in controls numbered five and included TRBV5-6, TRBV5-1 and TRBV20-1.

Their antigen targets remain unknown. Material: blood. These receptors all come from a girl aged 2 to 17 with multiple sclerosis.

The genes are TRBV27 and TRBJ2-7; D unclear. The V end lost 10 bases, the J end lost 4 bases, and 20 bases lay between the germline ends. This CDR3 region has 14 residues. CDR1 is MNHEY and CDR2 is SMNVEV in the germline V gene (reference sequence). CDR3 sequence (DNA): TGTGCCACCATGAAAGGATCCTACAATTACGAGCAGTACTTC. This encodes CATMKGSYNYEQYF.

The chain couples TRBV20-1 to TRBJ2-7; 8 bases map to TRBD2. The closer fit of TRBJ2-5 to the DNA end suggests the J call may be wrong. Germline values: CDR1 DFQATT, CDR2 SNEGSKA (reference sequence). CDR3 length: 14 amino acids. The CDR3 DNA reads TGCAGTGCTAGAGACGTAGCGGGGACAGAGACCCAGTACTTC. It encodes CSARDVAGTETQYF.

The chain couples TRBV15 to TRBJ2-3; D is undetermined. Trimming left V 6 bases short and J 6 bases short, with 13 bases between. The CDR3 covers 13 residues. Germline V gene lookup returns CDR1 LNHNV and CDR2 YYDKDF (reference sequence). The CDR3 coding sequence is TGTGCCACCAGATCACCCGGTTTGGATACGCAGTATTTT. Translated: CATRSPGLDTQYF.